This entry lists 25 T cell receptor beta chains sequenced from one sample in a study of blood T cell repertoires in COVID-19. Produced via immunoSEQ multiplex PCR; TCRdb's table is partial and in-frame only. The sample lists approximately 350,000 clones, more than 85% occurring once. Sequenced: PBMCs or T cells enriched from blood (not recorded which). These receptor sequences come from a woman in her 30s who had recovered from COVID-19.

The chain recombines TRBV7-9 with TRBJ2-1; D is unclear. Germline V lookup: CDR1 SEHNR, CDR2 FQNEAQ (reference sequence). The ends were cut back, 6 bases at V and 8 bases at J, with 8 bases in the middle. The CDR3 spans 11 residues. For the CDR3, the DNA is TGTGCCAGCAGTTCCGGGTATGAGCAGTTCTTC. Encoded protein: CASSSGYEQFF.

CDR3 loop: CATSSQGPLHF. The CDR3 nucleotides are TGTGCCACCAGCTCCCAGGGCCCCCTCCACTTT. V and J are TRBV15 and TRBJ1-6; a weak D match, TRBD1 (5 bases). V shed 5 bases and J shed 13 bases, with 9 bases lying between them. Germline V gene data show CDR1 as LNHNV and CDR2 as YYDKDF (reference sequence). The CDR3 covers 11 residues.

The rearrangement uses TRBV5-1 and TRBJ1-2; TRBD1 matches at 7 bases. V shed 4 bases, J shed 8 bases, and the junction held 11 bases outside the gene matches. CDR3 length equals 14 residues. In germline, CDR1 is SGHRS, CDR2 YFSETQ. CDR3 sequence reads: CASSREEGAEGYTF. CDR3 nucleotides: TGCGCCAGCAGCCGCGAAGAGGGGGCGGAGGGCTACACCTTC.

This rearrangement joins TRBV6-2 or TRBV6-3 to TRBJ1-1; D is uncertain. CDR3 length equals 13 residues. V lost 2 bases, J lost 2 bases, and 6 bases lay in between. Germline-derived CDR1 and CDR2 are MNHEY and SVGEGT. In DNA form, the CDR3 reads TGTGCCAGCAGTTACAGAACTAACACTGAAGCTTTCTTT. Its translation: CASSYRTNTEAFF.

The J gene is TRBJ1-2, the V gene TRBV6-5; maybe TRBD1 (5 bases). This CDR3 is built from 13 residues. Germline V gene lookup returns CDR1 MNHEY and CDR2 SVGAGI. The V end was cut by 6 bases, the J end by 3 bases, with 11 bases between. This chain's CDR3 is CASRPGMDYGYTF. In nucleotides, the CDR3 is TGTGCCAGCAGGCCAGGGATGGACTATGGCTACACCTTC.

The rearrangement joins TRBV4-1 to TRBJ1-5; a weak D match, TRBD1 (6 bases). Trimming took 1 base from V and 3 from J, leaving 13 bases between them. The CDR3 has 16 amino acids. The germline V gene has CDR1 MGHRA and CDR2 YSYEKL. The CDR3 DNA reads as TGCGCCAGCAGCCAAGGGCAGGGGCCCCCCAATCAGCCCCAGCATTTT. Translation gives CASSQGQGPPNQPQHF.

This clone came up a few times. The chain couples TRBV6-4 to TRBJ1-2; D gene unclear. The CDR3 runs to 14 residues. Trimming removed 4 bases at V and 2 bases at J, with 11 bases between. CDR1 MRHNA and CDR2 SNTAGT come from the germline V gene. The CDR3 bases are TGTGCCAGCAGTGCAGGAGGGTTAAACTATGGCTACACCTTC. This translates into CASSAGGLNYGYTF.

This chain joins TRBV19 and TRBJ1-6; D is ambiguous. This CDR3 has 15 residues. Trimming cost V 7 bases and J 6 bases, with 16 bases left between them. CDR1 is LNHDA and CDR2 is SQIVND in the germline V gene (reference sequence). The CDR3 sequence: CASNFDGRINSPLHF. In DNA, the CDR3 is TGTGCCAGTAATTTCGACGGCAGGATTAATTCACCCCTCCACTTT.

The rearrangement joins TRBV5-4 to TRBJ2-5; 14 nucleotides agree with TRBD2. The trim removed 4 bases at V and 3 bases at J, leaving 5 bases unmatched. The CDR3 consists of 16 residues. CDR1 is SGHNT and CDR2 is YYREEE in the germline V gene (reference sequence). The CDR3 DNA sequence: TGTGCCAGCAGCCCTGGACTAGCGGGGGGCGAAGAGACCCAGTACTTC. Translation gives CASSPGLAGGEETQYF. The full variable domain, its missing parts supplied by reference TRBV5-4 and TRBJ2-5, is ETGVTQSPTHLIKTRGQQVTLRCSSQSGHNTVSWYQQALGQGPQFIFQYYREEENGRGNFPPRFSGLQFPNYSSELNVNALELDDSALYLCASSPGLAGGEETQYFGPGTRLLVL.

The CDR3 DNA follows: TGTGCCAGCAGCAAAGGGGGGACAGTTTGGGATGAAAAACTGTTTTTT. It is translated as CASSKGGTVWDEKLFF. V gene TRBV21-1 combines with J gene TRBJ1-4; TRBD1 is taken as the D call from the table, unchecked against the DNA. TRBV21-1 counts as a pseudogene. There are 16 residues in the CDR3.

The chain links TRBV10-1 to TRBJ2-3; 12 nucleotides match TRBD1. Germline-derived CDR1 and CDR2 are WNHNN and SYGVQD (reference sequence). V shed 0 bases and J 7 bases; nucleotides not matched to a gene: 2. The CDR3 totals 15 residues. The CDR3 here is CASSESGQGANTQYF. The DNA for the CDR3 is TGCGCCAGCAGTGAGTCGGGACAGGGGGCAAATACGCAGTATTTT.

The chain links TRBV15 to TRBJ2-1; 9 bases agree with TRBD1. The CDR3 is 18 amino acids. Germline trimming cut 0 bases from V and 9 bases from J; bases unmatched to any gene: 15. Germline CDR1 is LNHNV and CDR2 is YYDKDF (reference sequence). The CDR3 bases are TGTGCCACCAGCAGAGATCTAATGGGACAGGGAGACCGGATTGAGCAGTTCTTC. As protein: CATSRDLMGQGDRIEQFF.

V and J are TRBV19 and TRBJ1-5; the D is unclear. There are 15 residues in the CDR3. Germline V gives CDR1 LNHDA, CDR2 SQIVND (reference sequence). The V end lost 0 bases, the J end lost 5 bases, and 11 bases lay between the germline ends. The CDR3 sequence is CASSIERGSHQPQHF. The DNA for the CDR3 is TGTGCCAGTAGTATAGAGAGAGGGTCGCATCAGCCCCAGCATTTT.

J is TRBJ1-1 and V is TRBV5-4; 10 nucleotides align to TRBD1. V lost 3 bases and J lost 5; bases outside the gene matches: 7. CDR1 and CDR2 from the germline V gene are SGHNT and YYREEE (reference sequence). This CDR3 has 15 residues. CDR3 loop: CASSSGTGEWTEAFF. In DNA, the CDR3 is TGTGCCAGCAGCTCCGGGACAGGGGAGTGGACTGAAGCTTTCTTT. Variable domain in full (rest from reference TRBV5-4 and TRBJ1-1): ETGVTQSPTHLIKTRGQQVTLRCSSQSGHNTVSWYQQALGQGPQFIFQYYREEENGRGNFPPRFSGLQFPNYSSELNVNALELDDSALYLCASSSGTGEWTEAFFGQGTRLTVV.

This clone has only a few counts. CDR3 amino acids: CASSIVPGNEQYF. CDR3 sequence (DNA): TGTGCCAGTAGTATAGTACCAGGCAACGAGCAGTACTTC. This rearrangement joins TRBV19 to TRBJ2-7; D ambiguous. Germline V lookup: CDR1 LNHDA, CDR2 SQIVND (reference sequence). The length of the CDR3 is 13 residues. Trimming removed 1 base from V and 5 bases from J, with 9 bases in between.

This clone showed up just a few times. The V and J genes are TRBV5-1 and TRBJ1-2; D may be TRBD1 (6 bases). V lost 0 bases and J lost 2, with 11 bases in between. The germline V gene encodes CDR1 SGHRS and CDR2 YFSETQ. The CDR3 has 15 residues. The CDR3, as DNA: TGCGCCAGCAGCTTGGCGGCCAGGGGCAACTATGGCTACACCTTC. Translation: CASSLAARGNYGYTF. The complete variable domain, with remaining parts taken from reference TRBV5-1 and TRBJ1-2, reads KAGVTQTPRYLIKTRGQQVTLSCSPISGHRSVSWYQQTPGQGLQFLFEYFSETQRNKGNFPGRFSGRQFSNSRSEMNVSTLELGDSALYLCASSLAARGNYGYTFGSGTRLTVV.

V gene TRBV10-3 combines with J gene TRBJ1-4; 7 bases agree with TRBD1. The CDR3 contains 15 residues. Germline loops: CDR1 ENHRY, CDR2 SYGVKD. The ends lost 0 bases at V and 8 bases at J; junction bases unmatched: 6. The CDR3 sequence: CAISESDQGDEKLFF. In DNA, the CDR3 is TGTGCCATCAGTGAGTCGGATCAGGGGGACGAAAAACTGTTTTTT.

The rearrangement joins TRBV9 to TRBJ2-2; D is ambiguous. The V and J ends lost 2 bases and 2 bases respectively, with 4 bases between them. This CDR3 has 13 residues. Germline values: CDR1 SGDLS, CDR2 YYNGEE. The CDR3 bases are TGTGCCAGCAGCGTTTATAACACCGGGGAGCTGTTTTTT. Its translation is CASSVYNTGELFF.

V gene TRBV27 combines with J gene TRBJ1-5; no clear D. The length of the CDR3 is 14 residues. V lost 0 bases to trimming and J lost 4 bases, with 7 bases between them. Germline V gives CDR1 MNHEY, CDR2 SMNVEV (reference sequence). CDR3 sequence reads: CASSLSRENQPQHF. The CDR3 DNA is TGTGCCAGCAGTTTATCTAGGGAGAATCAGCCCCAGCATTTT.

The chain uses TRBV9 and TRBJ2-1; 12 positions match TRBD1. V lost 2 bases, J lost 7 bases, and 4 bases stayed unmatched. CDR1 is SGDLS, CDR2 YYNGEE, per germline. The CDR3 has 15 residues. CDR3 bases: TGTGCCAGCAGCGTGGGGACAGGGGGCGGGAATGAGCAGTTCTTC. Its translation is CASSVGTGGGNEQFF.

This chain joins TRBV15 and TRBJ1-2; 9 nucleotides align to TRBD1. Germline lookup yields CDR1 LNHNV and CDR2 YYDKDF (reference sequence). J lost 5 bases, V lost 3 bases, and 1 base had no gene match. The CDR3 has 13 amino acids. Here the CDR3 reads CATSSGTGYGYTF. The CDR3 nucleotides are TGTGCCACCAGCAGCGGGACAGGGTATGGCTACACCTTC.

The chain is built from TRBV5-1 and TRBJ2-3; 13 positions match TRBD2. This CDR3 has 17 amino acids. Germline V gene sequence: CDR1 SGHRS, CDR2 YFSETQ. V lost 4 bases and J lost 2; bases outside the gene matches: 7. CDR3 region: CASSLSGTSGDTDTQYF. For the CDR3, the DNA is TGCGCCAGCAGCCTCTCCGGGACTAGCGGGGACACAGATACGCAGTATTTT.

V usage is TRBV7-8 and J usage is TRBJ1-1, with a possible D match to TRBD1 (6 bases). V lost 5 bases to trimming and J lost 6 bases, with 19 bases between them. Germline loops: CDR1 SGHVS, CDR2 FQNEAQ. The CDR3 sequence is 15 residues long. CDR3 nucleotide sequence: TGTGCCAGCAGCCAAGAAACAGGGAGATTCCCTGAAGCTTTCTTT. Translated, it gives CASSQETGRFPEAFF.

This sequence joins TRBV29-1 and TRBJ2-2; weak D call: TRBD1 (6 bases). Germline V gives CDR1 SQVTM, CDR2 ANQGSEA. The V end lost 3 bases, the J end lost 4 bases, and 9 bases lay between the germline ends. CDR3 size: 13 residues. CDR3 coding DNA: TGCAGCGTTGAGGGACACCTCACCGGGGAGCTGTTTTTT. Protein product: CSVEGHLTGELFF.

V gene TRBV19 combines with J gene TRBJ2-1, with D maybe TRBD2 (5 bases). This CDR3 is 15 amino acids long. From germline, CDR1 is LNHDA and CDR2 SQIVND (reference sequence). The V end was cut by 7 bases, the J end by 0 bases, with 13 bases between. DNA for the CDR3: TGTGCCAGTACCCCAACTAGGAGCTCCTACAATGAGCAGTTCTTC. It yields the protein CASTPTRSSYNEQFF. Variable domain in full (rest from reference TRBV19 and TRBJ2-1): DGGITQSPKYLFRKEGQNVTLSCEQNLNHDAMYWYRQDPGQGLRLIYYSQIVNDFQKGDIAEGYSVSREKKESFPLTVTSAQKNPTAFYLCASTPTRSSYNEQFFGPGTRLTVL.